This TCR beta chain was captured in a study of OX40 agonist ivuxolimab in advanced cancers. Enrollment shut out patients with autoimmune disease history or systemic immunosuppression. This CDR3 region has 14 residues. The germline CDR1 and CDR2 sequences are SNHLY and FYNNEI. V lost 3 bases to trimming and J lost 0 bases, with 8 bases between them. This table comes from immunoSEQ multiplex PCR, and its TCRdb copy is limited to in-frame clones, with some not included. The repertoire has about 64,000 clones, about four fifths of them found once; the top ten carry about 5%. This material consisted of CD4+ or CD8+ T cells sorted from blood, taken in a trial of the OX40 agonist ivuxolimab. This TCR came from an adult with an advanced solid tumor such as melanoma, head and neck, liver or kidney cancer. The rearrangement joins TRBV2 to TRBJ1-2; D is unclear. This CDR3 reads CASSEYSPNYGYTF. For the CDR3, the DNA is TGTGCCAGCAGTGAGTACAGCCCTAACTATGGCTACACCTTC. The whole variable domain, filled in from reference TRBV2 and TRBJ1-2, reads EPEVTQTPSHQVTQMGQEVILRCVPISNHLYFYWYRQILGQKVEFLVSFYNNEISEKSEIFDDQFSVERPDGSNFTLKIRSTKLEDSAMYFCASSEYSPNYGYTFGSGTRLTVV.